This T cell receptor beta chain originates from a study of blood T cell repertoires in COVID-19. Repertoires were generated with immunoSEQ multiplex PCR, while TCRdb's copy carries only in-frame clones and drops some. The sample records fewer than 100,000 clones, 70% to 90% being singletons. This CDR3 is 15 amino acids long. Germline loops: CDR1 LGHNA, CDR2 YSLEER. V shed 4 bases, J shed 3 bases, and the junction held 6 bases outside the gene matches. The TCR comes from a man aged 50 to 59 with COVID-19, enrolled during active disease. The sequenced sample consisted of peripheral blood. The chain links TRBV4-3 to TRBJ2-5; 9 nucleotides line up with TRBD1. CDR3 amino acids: CASSPGTGPEETQYF. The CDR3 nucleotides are TGCGCCAGCAGCCCCGGGACAGGGCCCGAAGAGACCCAGTACTTC.